This T cell receptor beta chain was identified in a study of blood T cell repertoires in COVID-19. Turning to the study itself: Spain, Italy and the United States supplied samples that represented acute and convalescent COVID-19.

Germline V gene sequence: CDR1 LNHDA, CDR2 SQIVND (reference sequence). Trimming stripped 3 bases from V and 1 base from J, with 8 bases between. There are 14 residues in the CDR3. Original processing notes: Estimates of nucleated cell counts were drawn from the amplification of reference gene primers. This table comes from immunoSEQ multiplex PCR, and its TCRdb copy is limited to in-frame clones, with some not included. The V and J calls and clone size come from that table; D and trimming were worked out from the DNA. Of roughly 280,000 clones detected, around nine tenths appear once; the ten largest clones hold approximately 2%. This clone was counted once. The study recruited people aged about 18 to 95 years across approximately 24 US areas.

This receptor was obtained from an older woman who had recovered from COVID-19. The sample was PBMCs or T cells enriched from blood (not recorded which). The chain uses TRBV19 and TRBJ2-3; tentatively, D is TRBD2 (6 bases). For the CDR3, the DNA is TGTGCCAGTAGTATGGAGGGGCGCACAGATACGCAGTATTTT. Translation: CASSMEGRTDTQYF. The variable domain in full, completed from reference TRBV19 and TRBJ2-3, reads DGGITQSPKYLFRKEGQNVTLSCEQNLNHDAMYWYRQDPGQGLRLIYYSQIVNDFQKGDIAEGYSVSREKKESFPLTVTSAQKNPTAFYLCASSMEGRTDTQYFGPGTRLTVL.